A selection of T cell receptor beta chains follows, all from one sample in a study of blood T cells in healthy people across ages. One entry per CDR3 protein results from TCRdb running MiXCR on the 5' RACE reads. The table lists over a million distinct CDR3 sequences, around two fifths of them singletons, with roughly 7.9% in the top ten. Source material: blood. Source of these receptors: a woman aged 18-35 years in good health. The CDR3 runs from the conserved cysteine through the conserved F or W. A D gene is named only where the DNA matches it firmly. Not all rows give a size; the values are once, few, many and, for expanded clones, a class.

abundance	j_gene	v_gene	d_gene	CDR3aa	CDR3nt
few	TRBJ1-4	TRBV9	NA	CASSVDPATNEKLFF	TGTGCCAGCAGCGTAGACCCCGCAACTAATGAAAAACTGTTTTTT
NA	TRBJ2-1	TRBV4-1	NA	CASSQPGQGGPNEQFF	TGCGCCAGCAGCCAACCAGGACAGGGAGGGCCCAATGAGCAGTTCTTC
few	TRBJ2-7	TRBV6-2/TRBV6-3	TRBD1	CASTGGTGGIEQYF	TGTGCCAGCACAGGCGGAACAGGGGGGATCGAGCAGTACTTC
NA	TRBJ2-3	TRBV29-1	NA	CSVVPRLTDTQYF	TGCAGCGTTGTTCCCAGATTGACAGATACGCAGTATTTT
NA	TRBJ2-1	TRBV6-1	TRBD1	CASTNDRGYYNEQFF	TGTGCCAGCACTAACGACAGGGGGTACTACAATGAGCAGTTCTTC
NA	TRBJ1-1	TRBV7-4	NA	CASSLIQGGTEAFF	TGTGCCAGCAGCTTGATACAGGGAGGCACTGAAGCTTTCTTT
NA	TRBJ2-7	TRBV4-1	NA	CASSQDVVGGSYEQYF	TGCGCCAGCAGCCAAGATGTGGTGGGGGGCTCCTACGAGCAGTACTTC
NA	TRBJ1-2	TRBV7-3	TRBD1	CASSPKPRDSAGNYGYTF	TGTGCCAGCAGCCCCAAACCCCGGGACAGCGCCGGAAACTATGGCTACACCTTC
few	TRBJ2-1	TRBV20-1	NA	CSARVLGSYNEQFF	TGCAGTGCGAGGGTGTTAGGCTCCTACAATGAGCAGTTCTTC
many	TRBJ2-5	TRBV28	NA	CASWGATQETQYF	TGTGCCAGTTGGGGAGCCACCCAAGAGACCCAGTACTTC
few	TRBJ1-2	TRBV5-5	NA	CASSLDGRGYYGYTF	TGTGCCAGCAGCTTGGATGGCAGGGGCTACTATGGCTACACCTTC
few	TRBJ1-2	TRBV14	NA	CASSQVAGQSYGYTF	TGTGCCAGCAGCCAAGTAGCTGGACAGTCCTATGGCTACACCTTC
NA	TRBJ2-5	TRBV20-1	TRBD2	CSASSGRAETQYF	TGCAGTGCTAGTAGCGGGAGGGCCGAGACCCAGTACTTC
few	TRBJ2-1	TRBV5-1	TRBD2	CASSLIERGSNNEQFF	TGCGCCAGCTCTTTAATTGAGCGGGGAAGCAACAATGAGCAGTTCTTC
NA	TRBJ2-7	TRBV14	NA	CASSQVVLGGGMQYF	TGTGCCAGCAGCCAAGTTGTGCTGGGTGGTGGAATGCAGTACTTC
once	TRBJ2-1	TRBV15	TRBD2	CATSRPAGNSYNEQFF	TGTGCCACCAGCAGACCAGCGGGGAACTCCTACAATGAGCAGTTCTTC
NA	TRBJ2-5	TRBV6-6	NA	CASRTGPRIAYF	TGTGCCAGCAGGACAGGTCCCCGCATTGCGTACTTC
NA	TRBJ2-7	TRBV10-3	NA	CAINGAYEQYF	TGTGCCATCAATGGAGCGTACGAGCAGTACTTC
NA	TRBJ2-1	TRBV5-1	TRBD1	CASSLGGQGLKDEQFF	TGCGCCAGCAGCTTGGGCGGACAGGGGCTGAAAGATGAGCAGTTCTTC
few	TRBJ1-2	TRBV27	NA	CASSPILSNYGYTF	TGTGCCAGCAGTCCCATACTTTCCAACTATGGCTACACCTTC
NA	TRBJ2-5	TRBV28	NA	CASSFWGAGQETQYF	TGTGCCAGCAGTTTCTGGGGGGCGGGCCAAGAGACCCAGTACTTC
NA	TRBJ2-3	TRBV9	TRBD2	CASSAAGGALSTDTQYF	TGTGCCAGCAGCGCAGCGGGGGGCGCCCTTAGCACAGATACGCAGTATTTT
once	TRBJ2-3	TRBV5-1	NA	CASSLPRGRGSTDTQYF	TGCGCCAGCAGCTTGCCCCGGGGGCGGGGTAGCACAGATACGCAGTATTTT
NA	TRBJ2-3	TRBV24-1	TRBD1	CATSESPGQGLASTDTQYF	TGTGCCACCAGTGAATCTCCGGGACAGGGTCTCGCGAGCACAGATACGCAGTATTTT
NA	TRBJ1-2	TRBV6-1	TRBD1	CASLTGGRNGYTF	TGTGCCAGCCTTACAGGGGGCAGGAATGGCTACACCTTC
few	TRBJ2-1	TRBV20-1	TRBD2	CSADPGLAGRFDYNEQFF	TGCAGTGCTGACCCGGGACTAGCGGGACGATTCGACTACAATGAGCAGTTCTTC
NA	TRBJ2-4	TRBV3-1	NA	CASSQSSKNIQYF	TGTGCCAGCAGCCAATCGAGCAAAAACATTCAGTACTTC
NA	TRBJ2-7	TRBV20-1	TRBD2	CSARFPGLAGGVKYEQYF	TGCAGTGCTCGTTTTCCGGGACTAGCGGGAGGAGTTAAGTACGAGCAGTACTTC
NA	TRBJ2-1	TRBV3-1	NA	CASSPLWGLLNYNEQFF	TGTGCCAGCAGCCCTCTCTGGGGTCTCCTCAACTACAATGAGCAGTTCTTC
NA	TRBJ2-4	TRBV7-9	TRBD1	CASSFATGGSKNIQYF	TGTGCCAGCAGCTTTGCGACAGGGGGCTCCAAAAACATTCAGTACTTC
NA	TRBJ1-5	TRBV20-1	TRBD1	CSAAGGNNQPQHF	TGCAGTGCAGCAGGGGGGAATAATCAGCCCCAGCATTTT
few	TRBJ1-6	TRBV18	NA	CASSPGHYNSPLHF	TGTGCCAGCTCACCGGGCCATTATAATTCACCCCTCCACTTT
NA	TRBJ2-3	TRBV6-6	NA	CASAIRNPSTDTQYF	TGTGCCAGCGCGATTCGCAATCCTAGCACAGATACGCAGTATTTT
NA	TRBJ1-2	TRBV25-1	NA	CASSEYSLGFYDYTF	TGTGCCAGCAGTGAATATAGTCTCGGTTTCTATGACTACACCTTC
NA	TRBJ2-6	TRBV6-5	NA	CASSFDRSNANVLTF	TGTGCCAGCAGTTTTGACCGGTCTAATGCCAACGTCCTGACTTTC
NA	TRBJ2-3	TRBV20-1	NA	CSAAGDTRYF	TGCAGTGCTGCCGGGGATACGCGGTATTTT
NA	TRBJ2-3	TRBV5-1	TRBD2	CASAQDGSGRAFYPTDTQYF	TGCGCCAGCGCACAGGATGGGAGCGGGAGGGCCTTTTATCCTACGGATACGCAGTATTTT
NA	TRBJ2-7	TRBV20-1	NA	CSWRANPEQYF	TGCAGTTGGAGGGCCAACCCCGAGCAGTACTTC
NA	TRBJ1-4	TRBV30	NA	CAWSVEANEKLFF	TGTGCCTGGAGTGTAGAGGCTAATGAAAAACTGTTTTTT
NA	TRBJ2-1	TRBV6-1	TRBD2	CASSQLAASSYNEQFF	TGTGCCAGCAGCCAACTAGCGGCCAGCTCCTACAATGAGCAGTTCTTC
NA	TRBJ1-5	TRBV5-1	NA	CASSFGDYSNQPQHF	TGCGCCAGCAGCTTTGGGGATTATAGCAATCAGCCCCAGCATTTT
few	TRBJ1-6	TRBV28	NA	CASRLLNSPLHF	TGTGCCAGCAGGCTACTAAATTCACCCCTCCACTTT
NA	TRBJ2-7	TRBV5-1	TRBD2	CASSPGTSGRVYEQYF	TGCGCCAGCAGCCCAGGGACTAGCGGGAGGGTCTACGAGCAGTACTTC
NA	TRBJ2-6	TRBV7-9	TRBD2	CASSFASGRAGANVLTF	TGTGCCAGCAGCTTCGCTAGCGGGAGGGCTGGGGCCAACGTCCTGACTTTC
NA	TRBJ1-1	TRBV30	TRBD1	CALGQGIMNTETFF	TGTGCCTTGGGACAGGGGATAATGAACACTGAAACTTTCTTT
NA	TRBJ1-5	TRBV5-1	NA	CASSLTSGINQPQHF	TGCGCCAGCAGCTTGACGTCGGGCATAAATCAGCCCCAGCATTTT
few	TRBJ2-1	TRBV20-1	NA	CSARAGTGNEQFF	TGCAGTGCTAGGGCGGGAACGGGCAATGAGCAGTTCTTC
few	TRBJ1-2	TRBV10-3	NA	CAITPSGEDGYTF	TGTGCCATCACCCCATCGGGGGAGGATGGCTACACCTTC
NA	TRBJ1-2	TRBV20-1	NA	CSATPGRSGGYTF	TGCAGTGCTACCCCGGGGAGGTCGGGTGGCTACACCTTC
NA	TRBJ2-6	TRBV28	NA	CASSSSNVLTF	TGTGCCAGCAGTTCTTCCAACGTCCTGACTTTC
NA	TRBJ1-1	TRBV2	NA	CASTGGRRTEAFF	TGTGCCAGCACGGGGGGGCGCCGAACTGAAGCTTTCTTT
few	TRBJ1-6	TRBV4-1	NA	CASSQDTRVGGFFSYNSPLHF	TGCGCCAGCAGCCAAGATACCCGGGTGGGAGGCTTCTTCTCCTATAATTCACCCCTCCACTTT
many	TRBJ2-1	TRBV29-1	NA	CSARWSEQFF	TGCAGCGCGCGTTGGAGTGAGCAGTTCTTC
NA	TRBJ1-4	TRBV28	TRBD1	CASSSWTGGETNEKLFF	TGTGCCAGCAGTTCCTGGACAGGTGGCGAAACTAATGAAAAACTGTTTTTT
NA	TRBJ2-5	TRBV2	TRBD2	CASSPLAGFGETQYF	TGTGCCAGCAGCCCACTAGCGGGATTCGGAGAGACCCAGTACTTC
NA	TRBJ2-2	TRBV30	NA	CARVGAGELFF	TGTGCCCGGGTAGGAGCTGGGGAGCTGTTTTTT
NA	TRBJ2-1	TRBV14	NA	CASNQDGGSYNEQFF	TGTGCCAGCAACCAAGACGGAGGCTCCTACAATGAGCAGTTCTTC
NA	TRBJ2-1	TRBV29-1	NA	CSVEGDGSGHNEQFF	TGCAGCGTTGAAGGCGACGGATCCGGGCACAATGAGCAGTTCTTC
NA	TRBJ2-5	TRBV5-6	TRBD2	CASSFTSGGYQETQYF	TGTGCCAGCAGCTTTACTAGCGGGGGGTACCAAGAGACCCAGTACTTC